Here is one TCR beta chain with its context. Its antigen is unknown. This record comes from a study of T cell responses to AZD1222 COVID-19 vaccine. Study-wide findings and caveats: Reportedly, nearly half of unique spike TCRs recognized epitopes outside B.1.351/B.1.1.7 mutations.

Germline V CDR1 and CDR2: SGHNT, YYREEE (reference sequence). There are 18 residues in the CDR3. The ends lost 1 base at V and 2 bases at J; junction bases unmatched: 9. The assay was immunoSEQ multiplex PCR, and TCRdb's table has in-frame clones only and misses some. The sample gives 200,000 to 250,000 clones, approximately 94% of which show up once; approximately 1.5% is in the top ten. The V and J genes are TRBV5-4 and TRBJ2-3, with 11 positions matching TRBD2. The TCR was taken from an adult who received the MenACWY meningococcal vaccine as a control. The input for sequencing was peripheral blood, taken 28 days after the second dose of the MenACWY control vaccine. CDR3 DNA: TGTGCCAGCAGCTTGCAAGGGGGTAGCGGGAGGGCCACAGATACGCAGTATTTT. This codes for CASSLQGGSGRATDTQYF.